The present TCR beta chain was sequenced within a study of long-term antiretroviral therapy in people with HIV. General study results and limits: Narrower CDR3 length ranges marked HIV repertoires relative to controls.

The CDR3 totals 13 residues. Trimming at V came to 7 bases and at J to 3 bases, leaving 6 bases not matched to a gene. In germline, CDR1 is MNHNS, CDR2 SASEGT. Turning to this clone: What it binds is unknown.

Sequencing relied on immunoSEQ assay v3.0, run at survey level. Profiled with immunoSEQ multiplex PCR; TCRdb holds only in-frame clones, not every one. The profile shows 20,000 to 25,000 clones, approximately 81% of them singletons. Sequences were derived from unsorted PBMCs, sampled 2.4 years after starting antiretroviral therapy. The rearrangement joins TRBV6-1 to TRBJ2-7, with 7 bases lining up with TRBD2. The TCR was taken from a man aged 35 to 55 with HIV. The chain's CDR3 is CASTPSGGYEQYF. CDR3 nucleotide sequence: TGTGCCAGCACCCCCTCGGGGGGCTACGAGCAGTACTTC.